This entry concerns a single T cell receptor (beta chain). Time point meaning: baseline pretreatment blood. Treatment here: 15 Gy SBRT to primary tumor, nephrectomy 4 weeks later. The tumor was a clear cell renal cell carcinoma. The CDR3 loop spans 14 amino acids. With 5 bases removed from V and 0 bases from J, the gap between germline ends came to 9 bases. Germline CDR1 is SGHRS and CDR2 is YFSETQ. Clones were read by immunoSEQ multiplex PCR, and TCRdb kept only the in-frame ones, dropping some. The sample contains 120,000 to 150,000 clones, roughly 80% of which appear only once. This sample stems from a study of radiation and T cells in renal cell carcinoma.

The material was blood, obtained from a patient whose treatment included radiotherapy and nephrectomy. This chain joins TRBV5-1 and TRBJ2-4; D is unresolved. The receptor was isolated from a woman between 50 and 59 years old with renal cell carcinoma. CDR3: CASRSDLAKNIQYF. The DNA for the CDR3 is TGCGCCAGCAGGTCCGATCTAGCCAAAAACATTCAGTACTTC.